This T cell receptor beta chain is from a study of blood T cell repertoires in COVID-19 (dated by TCRdb to the early 2020s). At the level of the whole study: Collaborator samples came from the United States, Italy and Spain and covered acute and convalescent phases of COVID-19. Subjects who had been exposed to COVID-19, were actively infected with it, or had recovered from it provided the deeply sampled blood TCRbeta repertoires that made up the dataset. Where available, HLA class I and class II types were obtained from metadata supplied by the sample provider rather than from assay-based typing. The sample metadata nearly always contained a de-identified subject ID, COVID-19 status, age in years and sex. The repertoires were released in a freely available public database meant as a resource for research on the immune response to SARS-CoV-2. The samples were drawn from the first 160 participants of the ongoing ImmuneRACE study and from over a thousand subjects provided by 6 global collaborators. The prospective study material was composed of cDNA or gDNA derived from T cells, B-cell-depleted T cells, or PBMCs.

This clone was observed once. Its antigen is unknown. The input lacks base qualities; no much larger clone sits a single base away. At one collaborating source in Seattle, patients were enrolled during active infection and were followed longitudinally through the course of disease. Collaborating institutions collected whole blood in K2EDTA tubes following their own protocols. Collaborator samples were shipped for TCRbeta analysis as frozen whole blood, isolated PBMCs, or DNA extracted from either sample type. The immunoSEQ Assay, a bias-controlled multiplex PCR, was used to amplify TCRbeta CDR3 regions from genomic DNA. Under the source paper's analysis protocol: Nucleated cell counts per sample were estimated from amplification of reference gene primers within the assay. To quantify the absolute abundance of each unique TCRbeta CDR3 rearrangement, sequence reads were collapsed and filtered. Productive Simpson clonality was computed per sample as the square root of Simpson's diversity index over productive rearrangements. This is the immuneACCESS table as TCRdb keeps it, with only in-frame sequences that have V and J called. A part of the clones is gone; compared with another copy, unresolved V genes explain less than half, and the rest is unexplained. V and J calls and clone size follow that table, whereas D and trimming were derived from the DNA. The sample includes 200,000 to 250,000 clones, with more than 80% observed a single time. The ten largest clones add up to roughly 1.3% of the sample.

What the study reported, not specific to this receptor: The quantity of clinical and demographic metadata differed by source and by participant and was supplied without curation.

From the germline V gene (reference sequence), CDR1 is SGHNT and CDR2 is YYREEE. Reading from cysteine to phenylalanine, the CDR3 counts 15 amino acids. Kept here is only the CDR3 DNA, which spans 45 bases and is read in frame from base 1. Trimming at the junction amounts to 1 base on V and 6 bases on J, and the germline ends lie 16 bases apart. The sequence was obtained from a woman younger than 45 with COVID-19, enrolled during active disease. The material sequenced was peripheral blood. Recombination linked TRBV5-4 to TRBJ1-2; TRBD1 is a possible D gene, resting on 6 matching bases. The CDR3 protein: CASSLMRTDRNGYTF. The sequence in DNA is TGTGCCAGCAGCTTGATGAGGACAGACCGAAATGGCTACACCTTC.